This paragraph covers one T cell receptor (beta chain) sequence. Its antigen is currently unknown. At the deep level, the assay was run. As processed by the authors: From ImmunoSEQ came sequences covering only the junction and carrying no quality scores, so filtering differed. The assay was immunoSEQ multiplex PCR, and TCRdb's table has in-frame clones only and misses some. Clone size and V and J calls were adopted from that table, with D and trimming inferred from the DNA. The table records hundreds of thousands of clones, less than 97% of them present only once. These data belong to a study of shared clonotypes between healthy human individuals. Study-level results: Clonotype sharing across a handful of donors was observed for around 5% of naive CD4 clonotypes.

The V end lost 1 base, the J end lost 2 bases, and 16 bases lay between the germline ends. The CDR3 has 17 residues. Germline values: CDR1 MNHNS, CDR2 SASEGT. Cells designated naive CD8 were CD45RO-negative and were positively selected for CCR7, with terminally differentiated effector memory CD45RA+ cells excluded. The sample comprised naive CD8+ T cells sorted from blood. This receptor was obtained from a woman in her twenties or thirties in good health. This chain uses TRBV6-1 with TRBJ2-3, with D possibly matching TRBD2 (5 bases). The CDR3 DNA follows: TGTGCCAGCAGTGAAGTGGTGGGGAGAGGGCTCACAGATACGCAGTATTTT. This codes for CASSEVVGRGLTDTQYF.